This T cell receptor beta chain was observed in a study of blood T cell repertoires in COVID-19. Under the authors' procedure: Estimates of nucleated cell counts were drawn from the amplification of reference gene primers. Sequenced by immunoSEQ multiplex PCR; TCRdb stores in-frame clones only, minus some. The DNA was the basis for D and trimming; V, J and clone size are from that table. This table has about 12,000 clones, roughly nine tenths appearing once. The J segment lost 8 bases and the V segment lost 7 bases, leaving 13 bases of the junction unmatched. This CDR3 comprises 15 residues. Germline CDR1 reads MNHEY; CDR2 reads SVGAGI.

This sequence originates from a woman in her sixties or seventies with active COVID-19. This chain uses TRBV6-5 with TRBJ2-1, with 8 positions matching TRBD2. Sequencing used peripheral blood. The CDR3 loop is CASNSAGGGAYEQFF. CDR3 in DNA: TGTGCCAGCAACTCGGCGGGGGGTGGTGCATATGAGCAGTTCTTC.